This T cell receptor beta chain was documented in a study of blood T cell repertoires in COVID-19. Study-wide background: The United States, Italy and Spain provided the acute and convalescent COVID-19 samples. PBMCs, B-cell-depleted T cells, or T cells provided the cDNA or gDNA that made up the material.

Trimming removed 4 bases at V and 2 bases at J, with 12 bases between. Per germline, CDR1 SGHAT and CDR2 FQNNGV. The length of the CDR3 is 16 residues. Per the original methods: Estimates of nucleated cell counts were drawn from the amplification of reference gene primers. Using immunoSEQ multiplex PCR, the repertoire was profiled, and TCRdb retains in-frame clones only, with some absent. V and J calls and clone size come straight from that table; D and trimming were deduced from the DNA. The sample lists about 280,000 clones, approximately 83% occurring once. The chain is built from TRBV11-2 and TRBJ2-6, with D perhaps TRBD1 (6 bases). This clonotype was sampled from a woman aged 70-85 years with acute or convalescent COVID-19. The sequencing sample was made of peripheral blood. The CDR3 reads CASSSIRQAGANVLTF. The DNA for the CDR3 is TGTGCCAGCAGCTCAATTCGACAGGCTGGGGCCAACGTCCTGACTTTC.